This is a list of T cell receptor beta chains from one sample in a study of early T cells in non-severe SARS-CoV-2 infection. In TCRdb, the 5' RACE reads were re-called with MiXCR into one record per CDR3 protein. The sample shows about 55,000 distinct CDR3 sequences, more than 6.5% of them seen only once. The specimen comprised whole blood, sampled at baseline. Receptor source: an adult who was a healthcare worker with PCR-confirmed SARS-CoV-2 infection or an uninfected control (not recorded which). Both conserved end residues are part of each CDR3. D genes are given only for firm matches. The size entry is marked missing in some rows and otherwise reads once, few, many or a size class.

>medium-sized|TRBV20-1|TRBJ2-5|TRBD2
CSARLAGGIETQYF
>-|TRBV19|TRBJ2-7|TRBD1
CASSTGQGPYEQYF
>few|TRBV29-1|TRBJ1-1|-
CSASLEDTEAFF
>-|TRBV6-1|TRBJ2-1|TRBD2
CAILLAGGYNEQFF
>many|TRBV10-1|TRBJ2-2|-
CATGGPTVNTGELFF
>many|TRBV9|TRBJ2-2|TRBD1
CASSVTGTEGTGELFF
>-|TRBV7-6|TRBJ2-2|-
CASSPLNSGGELFF
>many|TRBV12-3/TRBV12-4|TRBJ2-1|TRBD1
CASTLDRFDNEQFF
>many|TRBV28|TRBJ2-7|-
CASSLLGGGGSYEQYF
>many|TRBV9|TRBJ2-5|TRBD1
CASSATGGGETQYF
>many|TRBV10-3|TRBJ2-7|TRBD2
CAIGAGSYEQYF
>few|TRBV2|TRBJ2-5|-
CASSPDLQAETQYF
>many|TRBV2|TRBJ1-2|TRBD1
CASIPGLRGGGYTF
>few|TRBV6-2/TRBV6-3|TRBJ1-5|-
CASSSYYSNQPQHF
>-|TRBV4-3|TRBJ1-6|-
CASSQDSRQGFHLHF
>many|TRBV7-2|TRBJ2-2|-
CASSFGGTGELFF
>-|TRBV4-3|TRBJ2-1|-
CASSQDLRNEQFF
>many|TRBV4-2|TRBJ1-4|-
CASSQDRGRGYEKLFF
>-|TRBV6-2/TRBV6-3|TRBJ2-7|-
CASSLQPSYEQYF
>few|TRBV20-1|TRBJ2-7|-
CSARDQGTYEQYF
>-|TRBV28|TRBJ2-3|-
CASSSVPVGFTTDTQYF
>-|TRBV5-1|TRBJ2-3|TRBD2
CASSGATSGDTQYF
>many|TRBV4-3|TRBJ1-2|TRBD1
CASSQGTGGNYGYTF
>-|TRBV5-1|TRBJ2-3|-
CASSFVGPTDTQYF
>few|TRBV13|TRBJ2-5|-
CASSSPDYKETQYF
>many|TRBV2|TRBJ2-7|-
CASSERDGPFYEQYF
>many|TRBV30|TRBJ1-5|-
CAWSWRGRQPQHF
>many|TRBV11-3|TRBJ1-1|-
CASSMTVNTEAFF
>few|TRBV25-1|TRBJ2-4|TRBD1
CASSPFRRGRENIQYF
>many|TRBV18|TRBJ1-1|-
CASSHTMTGLNTEAFF
>many|TRBV7-2|TRBJ2-5|-
CASSLATVQETQYF
>few|TRBV3-1|TRBJ2-5|TRBD2
CASTPAGVETQYF
>few|TRBV4-3|TRBJ2-6|-
CASSQDWLHQGANVLTF
>many|TRBV10-2|TRBJ1-1|-
CASSFAQGDTEAFF
>many|TRBV4-2|TRBJ2-1|TRBD2
CASSLRTSGGRNEQFF
>few|TRBV4-1|TRBJ2-3|TRBD2
CASSPLAGVSTDTQYF
>many|TRBV15|TRBJ1-5|TRBD1
CATSRDRLGQSNQPQHF
>many|TRBV29-1|TRBJ1-5|-
CSVADGSNQPQHF
>many|TRBV3-2|TRBJ1-1|-
CASSIRNTEAFF
>few|TRBV24-1|TRBJ1-1|-
CATSGTLNTEAFF
>-|TRBV7-9|TRBJ2-3|-
CASSARLGGGADTQYF
>many|TRBV20-1|TRBJ2-2|TRBD1
CSATTGLEELFF
>-|TRBV7-9|TRBJ2-2|-
CASSLEGIRSGELFF
>-|TRBV4-3|TRBJ1-2|-
CASSQQGGTGRNYGYTF
>few|TRBV3-1|TRBJ1-5|-
CASSQVHVDQPQHF
>few|TRBV28|TRBJ2-7|-
CASSPLGDSYEQYF
>-|TRBV7-2|TRBJ1-5|-
CASSLAAGSSNQPQHF
>-|TRBV27|TRBJ1-5|TRBD1
CASTPQGNSNQPQHF
>many|TRBV21-1|TRBJ2-1|-
CASLLRAREAYNEQFF